This T cell receptor (beta chain) was sequenced in a study of shared T cell receptors in the human thymus. Generated by immunoSEQ multiplex PCR, the TCRdb table keeps only in-frame clones and is missing some. The sample records hundreds of thousands of clones, around 87% being singletons. Germline V CDR1 and CDR2: MGHDK, SYGVNS. V was pared by 10 bases and J by 6 bases, with 18 bases between. The CDR3 has 13 residues. The same sample was also used in a study of human thymus T cells. As that report states: Donation was from healthy Finnish infants who were having corrective surgery that addressed congenital heart defects. Resections that were taken during corrective heart surgery supplied the thymus tissue. Thymic and blood repertoires appeared to show biased V and J gene usage. Thymic TCR repertoires of unrelated people reportedly overlapped highly.

The TCR comes from a boy under two years old with a congenital heart defect. Sequencing was carried out using thymocytes. This sequence joins TRBV25-1 and TRBJ1-1; D might be TRBD1 (5 bases). CDR3 sequence (DNA): TGTGCCACCGAGGCAAGGGAGGGGCCTGAAGCTTTCTTT. This gives the protein CATEAREGPEAFF.